This entry is about one TCR beta chain. Its target antigen remains unknown. The record has no base qualities; no much larger clone is one base away. The sample comes from a study of shared clonotypes between healthy human individuals (dated by TCRdb to 2018 to 2021). General notes on the study: A few men and two women, aged 18 to 49 years, made up the cohort. The study deeply sequenced blood TCR repertoires of five healthy adults to estimate repertoire size and the extent of clonotype sharing between individuals. Different laboratories and diverse techniques were used to prepare libraries and sequence TCR repertoires, to increase sequencing depth and limit assay-specific biases. Between about 0.94 and 10 billion PBMCs per donor were obtained by leukapheresis. For each donor, CD4 naive and CD4 memory were each given three plates, CD8 naive was given two plates, and CD8 memory was given one plate. The investigation overall reported the following: Because the study included a small number of donors, the genetic and exposure-history diversity represented was limited. Sampling was restricted to blood, and TCR repertoires in tissue are likely to differ from TCR repertoires in blood. Incomplete sequencing was indicated by rarefaction of sorted-subset datasets, despite the large sequencing depth. When several donors were compared, the shared fraction of clonotypes was about 5% for naive CD4, 3.5% to 4% for naive CD8, 2% to 2.5% for memory CD4, and roughly 0.4% for memory CD8. Naive subsets generally had larger estimated clonotype richness than memory subsets did. Compared with non-shared clonotypes, clonotypes shared by all four sorted-subset donors had higher generation probabilities. Pairwise subsampling led to the expectation that sequencing depth would affect the degree of clonotype sharing among donors.

Using the deep immunoSEQ assay, multiplex PCR amplified TCR CDR3 regions from genomic DNA. Extracted genomic DNA from each cell subset was spread evenly across all wells of several immunoSEQ 96-well plates, with each plate serving as a replicate. For sorted subsets, each replicate PCR was loaded with about 0.2 ug genomic DNA, equivalent to 30,000 or so T cell genomes. The purified libraries were quantified using a Qubit 3.0 fluorometer, sized with a Bioanalyzer 2100, and then quantified again using the KAPA Library Quantification kit. Every immunoSEQ 96-well plate was sequenced on a separate single-read 150-cycle Illumina NextSeq 550 flow cell. Processing in the source paper ran as follows. Because only junctional sequences without quality scores were contained in the immunoSEQ output, filtering matching that applied to full-length reads could not be performed. To assign V/J genes and CDR3, sequences were annotated against IMGT germline references using PyIR, a Python wrapper for IgBLAST v1.9. Any read was removed if the V/J assignment was weak (E-value above 1e-6), the CDR3 was missing, or the read contained stop codons, out-of-frame junctions, or ambiguous translated residues. V3J clonotypes were defined as sequences sharing an identical inferred V gene, J gene, and CDR3 amino acid sequence. Percentage overlap between repertoires was computed as shared unique clonotypes divided by the size of the smaller repertoire. RTK rarefaction, the Chao1 estimator, and Recon v2.1 estimates of unobserved clonotypes were used to assess repertoire richness. OLGA was used to compute generation probabilities for all TCRbeta clonotypes that the gDNA method yielded from a few donors. This is the immuneACCESS table as TCRdb keeps it, with only in-frame sequences that have V and J called. A part of the clones is gone; compared with another copy, unresolved V genes explain less than half, and the rest is unexplained. V and J calls and clone size are copied from that table; D and trimming were computed from the DNA. This sample gives 2 million to 2.5 million clones in total; just under 95% of them show up just once. Of the sample, 0.37% is held by the ten largest clones.

V ends up 5 bases short and J 6 bases short, with an unmatched junction base count of 5. Based on the germline V gene, the CDR1 and CDR2 sequences are SGHAT and FQNNGV. Including the terminal cysteine and phenylalanine, the CDR3 comprises 16 residues. Just the 48-base CDR3 DNA is kept, in frame starting at base 1. The donors were healthy, HIV-negative adults with no recently reported acute infections or vaccinations. Only Caucasian adults living in Nashville, Tennessee, USA were represented among the donors. CD4+ T cells were enriched by magnetic negative selection, after which naive cells were positively selected on CD45RA and the negative fraction was taken as the memory subset. Blood was obtained by leukapheresis, after which PBMCs were separated by Ficoll-Histopaque density gradient centrifugation and cryopreserved in liquid nitrogen vapor phase. Analytical flow cytometry was used to check the purity and quantity of every magnetically sorted T cell population. Genomic DNA was isolated from each sorted fraction and quantified by UV absorbance on a Nanodrop 2000c.

The rearranged segments are TRBV11-2 and TRBJ2-2; TRBD2 agrees with 14 junctional bases. This receptor was obtained from a man between 18 and 35 years old in good health. Some clones in this sample may be carry-over from other donors' samples. Source material: naive CD4+ T cells from PBMCs. Reading the label with the study, this specimen's cell subset or site is: CD45RA+ positively selected. The CDR3 is CASSPMGLAGAGELFF. The DNA sequence follows: TGTGCCAGCAGCCCGATGGGACTAGCGGGAGCCGGGGAGCTGTTTTTT.